Described below is a single T cell receptor beta chain sequence and its context. Its antigen is undetermined. This CDR3 has 11 residues. The V and J ends lost 8 bases and 5 bases respectively, with 10 bases between them. Per the germline V gene, CDR1 is SGDLS and CDR2 is YYNGEE. The data originate from a study of blood T cells in healthy people across ages. Study information: Every two T cells gave about one barcoded beta molecule via template switching. Study results and caveats: Donors of long life had a larger count of naive CD4+ cells and greater diversity than aged donors.

Healthy Russian Caucasian donors spanned ages about 6 to 90 years. Total RNA was isolated from each sample in quantities of at least 6 micrograms. It was with a sample-barcoded 5' primer and a J-beta primer mix that a second PCR of about 7 to 12 cycles was run. MiXCR was run by TCRdb on the 5' RACE reads, yielding one entry per CDR3 protein. Among around 2 million distinct CDR3 sequences listed, roughly two fifths were seen once. The clonotype originates from a human donor in good health. V usage is TRBV9 and J usage is TRBJ1-2; D remains ambiguous. The material sequenced was blood. In DNA, the CDR3 is TGTGCCAGTGGTTTTCAGTATGGCTACACCTTC. Amino acid sequence: CASGFQYGYTF.